This TCR beta chain originates from a study of shared clonotypes between healthy human individuals. Donation came from healthy HIV-negative adults that had no recent acute infections or vaccinations. For genomic DNA, unsorted samples relied on around 81 million PBMCs. There are 15 residues in the CDR3. V was pared by 0 bases and J by 5 bases, with 11 bases between. In germline, CDR1 is SGHNT, CDR2 YENEEA. Genomic DNA from each subset was divided evenly over several immunoSEQ plates. It was 250 to 350 ng DNA, roughly 30,000 T cell genomes, that went into each replicate PCR of unsorted PBMC. Libraries were prepared by immunoSEQ multiplex PCR; TCRdb keeps only in-frame clonotypes and omits some of them. The table has hundreds of thousands of clones, around 77% seen once.

The chain combines TRBV11-3 with TRBJ2-1; maybe TRBD2 (5 bases). The material sequenced was PBMCs. This clonotype was sampled from a woman aged 40 to 55 in good health. Some clones in this sample may be carry-over from other donors' samples. CDR3 protein: CASSLDPGNHNEQFF. The DNA for the CDR3 is TGTGCCAGCAGCTTAGATCCCGGGAACCACAATGAGCAGTTCTTC.